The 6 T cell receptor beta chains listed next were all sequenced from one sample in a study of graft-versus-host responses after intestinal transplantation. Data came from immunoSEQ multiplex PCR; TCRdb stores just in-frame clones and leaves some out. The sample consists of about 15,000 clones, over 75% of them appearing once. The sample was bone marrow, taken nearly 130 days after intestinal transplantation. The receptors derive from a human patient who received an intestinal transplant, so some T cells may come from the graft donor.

CDR3 DNA sequence: TGCGCCACCACTCGGGGGGCTGGGGCCAACGTCCTGACTTTC. Its protein is CATTRGAGANVLTF. J is TRBJ2-6 and V is TRBV4-3, with 7 bases matching TRBD2. Germline V gene data show CDR1 as LGHNA and CDR2 as YSLEER. This CDR3 region has 14 residues. Trimming at V came to 10 bases and at J to 2 bases, leaving 5 bases not matched to a gene.

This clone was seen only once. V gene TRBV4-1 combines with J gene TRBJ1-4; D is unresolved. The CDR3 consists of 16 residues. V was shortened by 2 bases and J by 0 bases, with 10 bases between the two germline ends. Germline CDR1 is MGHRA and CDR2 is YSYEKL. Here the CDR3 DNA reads TGCGCCAGCAGCCAACTAGACCGGGCAACTAATGAAAAACTGTTTTTT. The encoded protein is CASSQLDRATNEKLFF.

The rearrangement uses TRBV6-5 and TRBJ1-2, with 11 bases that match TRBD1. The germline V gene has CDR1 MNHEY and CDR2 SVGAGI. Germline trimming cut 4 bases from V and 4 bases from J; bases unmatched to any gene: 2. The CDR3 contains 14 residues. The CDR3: CASSWDRGFYGYTF. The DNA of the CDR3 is TGTGCCAGCAGTTGGGACAGGGGGTTCTATGGCTACACCTTC.

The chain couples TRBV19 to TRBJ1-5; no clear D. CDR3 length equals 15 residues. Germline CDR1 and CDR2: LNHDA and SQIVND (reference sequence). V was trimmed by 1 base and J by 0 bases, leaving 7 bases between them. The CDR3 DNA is TGTGCCAGTAGTATAGCCGGTTATAGCAATCAGCCCCAGCATTTT. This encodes CASSIAGYSNQPQHF.

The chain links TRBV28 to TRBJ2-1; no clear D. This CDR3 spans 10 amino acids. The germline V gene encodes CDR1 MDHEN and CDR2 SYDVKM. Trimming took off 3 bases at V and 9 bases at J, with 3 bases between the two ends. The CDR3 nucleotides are TGTGCCAGCAGTTTGGGTGAGCAGTTCTTC. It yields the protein CASSLGEQFF.

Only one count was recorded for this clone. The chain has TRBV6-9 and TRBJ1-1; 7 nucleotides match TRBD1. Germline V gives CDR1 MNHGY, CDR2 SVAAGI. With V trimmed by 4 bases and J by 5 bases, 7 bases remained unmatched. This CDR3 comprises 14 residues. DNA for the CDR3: TGTGCCAGCAGTTCTTCCCCAGGGGGGACTGAAGCTTTCTTT. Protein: CASSSSPGGTEAFF.